This T cell receptor beta chain was obtained from a study of shared clonotypes between healthy human individuals. All participating donors were Caucasian adults from Nashville, Tennessee. Germline V gene lookup returns CDR1 SGHRS and CDR2 YFSETQ. The CDR3 has 16 residues. Trimming removed 3 bases from V and 3 bases from J; junction bases left unmatched: 9. Only in-frame clones appear in the TCRdb table, and some are missing; sequencing was by immunoSEQ multiplex PCR. The table includes about 2 million clones, approximately 95% detected once. The receptor's source is a man aged 18 to 29 in good health. The sample taken for sequencing was naive CD4+ T cells sorted from blood. Stated subset: CD45RA+ positively selected. The chain couples TRBV5-1 to TRBJ1-5, with 7 bases that match TRBD1. The CDR3 is CASSSGPGGNNQPQHF. CDR3 coding DNA: TGCGCCAGCAGCTCTGGTCCAGGGGGGAACAATCAGCCCCAGCATTTT.